This passage covers 30 T cell receptor beta chains from one sample sequenced in a study of tumor-infiltrating lymphocytes in primary liver carcinoma. Co-extraction yielded RNA and DNA from around 20-30 mg of unsorted bulk tissue. TCR beta cDNA was reverse-transcribed from about 500 ng of total RNA. The reaction used a constant-region primer and ProtoScript II reverse transcriptase. Modified slightly, ARM-PCR produced TCR beta libraries over three nested multiplex PCR rounds. Running approximately 10 cycles apiece, the first two PCR rounds relied on TRBV1-TRBV30 forward primers together with a C-beta reverse primer. TCRdb passed the multiplex PCR reads through MiXCR, listing each CDR3 protein once. The sample lists 40,000 to 60,000 distinct CDR3 sequences, 70% to 85% occurring once. The sample was liver tumor tissue from sampling region 5. Regarding subset: tumor region T5, tumor centre. The receptor set was obtained from a man aged 35 to 55 with primary liver carcinoma and hepatitis B virus infection.

This clonotype appeared many times. The V gene is TRBV5-1, the J gene TRBJ2-3; 7 bases agree with TRBD1. The CDR3 is 13 residues long. Germline V lookup: CDR1 SGHRS, CDR2 YFSETQ. The J segment lost 5 bases and the V segment lost 4 bases, leaving 4 bases of the junction unmatched. The CDR3 spells CASSLGTEDTQYF. The DNA for the CDR3 is TGCGCCAGCAGCCTCGGGACAGAAGATACGCAGTATTTT.

This clonotype was observed once. At one boundary the junction diverges from the germline segment, which might be a read error. V usage is TRBV11-2 and J usage is TRBJ2-7; TRBD1 agrees at 7 bases. The CDR3 contains 17 residues. Germline loops: CDR1 SGHAT, CDR2 FQNNGV. The CDR3 loop is CASSVDPPRQGSYELYF. CDR3 bases: TGTGCCAGCAGCGTCGACCCGCCGCGACAGGGAAGCTACGAGCTGTACTTC.

A remark on this clonotype: This clone may be a read error of a much larger clone one base away. This chain links TRBV7-8 with TRBJ2-7, with 10 bases that match TRBD2. The germline V gene encodes CDR1 SGHVS and CDR2 FQNEAQ. CDR3 length equals 15 residues. The CDR3 spells CASNLAGGLNYEQYF. The CDR3 DNA follows: TGTGCCAGCAACTTAGCGGGGGGACTAAACTACGAGCAGTACTTC.

With regard to this clonotype: One end of the junction fails to match germline, which may point to a read error. The chain combines TRBV7-9 with TRBJ2-7; TRBD2 might be the D (6 bases). The germline V gene has CDR1 SEHNR and CDR2 FQNEAQ (reference sequence). This CDR3 is 13 amino acids long. The DNA of the CDR3 is TGTACCAGCAGCCACGGGGGTACGAGGGAGCAGTACTTC. Its translation: CTSSHGGTREQYF.

As regards this clonotype: A much larger clone lies one base from this, so it may be a read error. V and J are TRBV28 and TRBJ2-7, with a possible D match to TRBD2 (5 bases). The CDR3 totals 15 residues. Between the trimmed V and J ends, which lost 6 bases and 0 bases, there was a span of 15 bases. Germline lookup yields CDR1 MDHEN and CDR2 SYDVKM. The CDR3 loop reads CASSREGRLSYEQYF. The CDR3 nucleotides read TGTGCCAGCAGCCGCGAGGGCAGGCTCTCCTACGAGCAGTACTTC.

At least ten counts were recorded for this clonotype. The V and J genes are TRBV10-3 and TRBJ2-6; TRBD1 matches 11 bases. This CDR3 contains 16 residues. The V gene's germline CDR1 is ENHRY and CDR2 SYGVKD. V trimming: 10 bases; J trimming: 4 bases; junction bases outside the gene matches: 9. Here the CDR3 DNA reads TGTGCCACGATAGGACAGGGGGCTAGAGGGGCCAACGTCCTGACTTTC. Protein sequence: CATIGQGARGANVLTF.

The V gene is TRBV12-3 or TRBV12-4, the J gene TRBJ2-1; D gene ambiguous. Trimming stripped 6 bases from V and 9 bases from J, with 18 bases between. The CDR3 is 14 residues long. The CDR3 DNA follows: TGTGCCAGCAGCACCCTTACGTGGGCAAGTGAGCAGTTCTTC. Translation: CASSTLTWASEQFF.

This chain uses TRBV4-1 with TRBJ1-2; D may be TRBD1 (6 bases). V was clipped by 0 bases and J by 6 bases, with 11 bases between them. From germline, CDR1 is MGHRA and CDR2 YSYEKL. The CDR3 sequence is 14 residues long. CDR3 residues: CASSQEDGDNGYTF. Here the CDR3 DNA reads TGCGCCAGCAGCCAAGAAGACGGGGACAATGGCTACACCTTC.

Remarks on this clonotype: A much larger clone lies a single base off, so this may be a read error. The chain has TRBV6-2 or TRBV6-3 and TRBJ2-5; tentatively, D is TRBD1 (7 bases). This CDR3 comprises 13 residues. Germline V lookup: CDR1 MNHEY, CDR2 SVGEGT. The CDR3 region is CASREGAGEAQYF. Here the CDR3 DNA reads TGTGCCAGCAGGGAGGGGGCAGGAGAGGCCCAGTACTTC.

CDR3 amino acids: CASSVEPAGANYGYTF. The DNA for the CDR3 is TGTGCCAGCAGCGTAGAACCTGCGGGGGCGAACTATGGCTACACCTTC. The rearrangement links TRBV9 to TRBJ1-2, with D maybe TRBD1 (6 bases). This CDR3 has 16 amino acids. CDR1 is SGDLS and CDR2 is YYNGEE in the germline V gene. Trimming took off 0 bases at V and 2 bases at J, with 14 bases between the two ends.

There are many counts of this clonotype. The V and J genes are TRBV24-1 and TRBJ2-3, with 7 nucleotides matching TRBD2. The ends lost 4 bases at V and 2 bases at J; junction bases unmatched: 5. Germline V gene data show CDR1 as KGHDR and CDR2 as SFDVKD. This CDR3 has 15 amino acids. DNA of the CDR3: TGTGCCACCAGTGACTTTAGCGGGCTCACAGATACGCAGTATTTT. This gives the protein CATSDFSGLTDTQYF.

Note on this clonotype: A much bigger clone sits one base away, suggesting this may be a read error. The chain is built from TRBV7-9 and TRBJ1-5, with D maybe TRBD1 (6 bases). V lost 3 bases to trimming and J lost 3 bases, with 9 bases between them. The CDR3 has 14 residues. CDR1 is SEHNR and CDR2 is FQNEAQ in the germline V gene (reference sequence). This chain's CDR3 is CASSFGDINQPQHF. The CDR3 DNA sequence: TGTGCCAGCAGCTTTGGGGACATCAATCAGCCCCAGCATTTT.

Only one count was recorded for this clonotype. One junction end does not reproduce the germline sequence, and a read error may be involved. This chain uses TRBV30 with TRBJ2-3, with a weak D call TRBD2 (7 bases). The CDR3 spans 13 residues. Per the germline V gene, CDR1 is GTSNPN and CDR2 is SVGIG (reference sequence). The CDR3 protein is CVCIPGGTDTQYF. The DNA for the CDR3 is TGTGTCTGTATACCGGGGGGCACAGATACGCAATATTTC.

This clonotype was counted at least ten times. The chain has TRBV12-3 or TRBV12-4 and TRBJ2-1; D not resolved. The CDR3 is made up of 11 amino acids. V was shortened by 3 bases and J by 9 bases, with 6 bases between the two germline ends. The CDR3 region is CASSLTLEQFF. The CDR3 DNA sequence: TGTGCCAGCAGTTTGACTCTTGAGCAGTTCTTC.

This clonotype was observed at least ten times. The V and J genes are TRBV10-2 and TRBJ2-6, with D possibly matching TRBD2 (6 bases). Trimming stripped 4 bases from V and 0 bases from J, with 19 bases between. CDR1 is WSHSY and CDR2 is SAAADI in the germline V gene. This CDR3 region has 19 residues. The CDR3, as DNA: TGCGCCAGCAGTGTCCTCCCAGCGGGCTCTCTCTCTGGGGCCAACGTCCTGACTTTC. Translating gives CASSVLPAGSLSGANVLTF.

The chain recombines TRBV12-3 or TRBV12-4 with TRBJ1-5; D is possibly TRBD1 (6 bases). V was clipped by 9 bases and J by 5 bases, with 20 bases between them. The CDR3 consists of 15 residues. The CDR3 protein is CASSLGTWSDQPQHF. In DNA form, the CDR3 reads TGTGCCAGTAGCCTCGGGACATGGAGTGATCAGCCCCAGCATTTT.

With respect to this clonotype: One end of the junction is discordant with germline, which a read error may explain. The rearrangement links TRBV28 to TRBJ2-1; TRBD2 might be the D (6 bases). Germline V CDR1 and CDR2: MDHEN, SYDVKM. This CDR3 has 16 amino acids. The CDR3 is CVSRRAAGTYYNEQFF. The CDR3 DNA is TGTGTCAGCAGACGCGCTGCCGGGACTTACTACAATGAGCAGTTCTTC.

The rearrangement links TRBV20-1 to TRBJ2-3; D is possibly TRBD1 (5 bases). V lost 7 bases, J lost 0 bases, and 11 bases lay in between. CDR3 length: 13 amino acids. The V gene's germline CDR1 is DFQATT and CDR2 SNEGSKA (reference sequence). CDR3 DNA sequence: TGCAGTGTTAGGGGCCTGAGCACAGATACGCAGTATTTT. This translates into CSVRGLSTDTQYF.

This clonotype appeared once. J is TRBJ2-2 and V is TRBV14, with TRBD1 matching over 8 bases. CDR1 is SGHDN and CDR2 is FVKESK in the germline V gene. This CDR3 has 13 residues. After removal of 9 bases from V and 7 bases from J, the junction contained 7 bases not matched to a gene. CDR3 protein: CASATTGVGELFF. CDR3 DNA sequence: TGTGCCAGTGCGACGACAGGGGTCGGGGAGCTGTTTTTT.

Regarding this clonotype: One end of the junction varies from germline; a read error may be responsible. The rearrangement links TRBV7-8 to TRBJ2-1; D may correspond to TRBD1 or TRBD2 (6 bases each). Germline lookup yields CDR1 SGHVS and CDR2 FQNEAQ. CDR3 size: 13 residues. CDR3 sequence reads: CASSLTGGHDQFF. The CDR3 DNA is TGTGCCAGCAGCTTAACTGGGGGGCATGACCAGTTCTTC.

A remark on this clonotype: A junction boundary mismatches the germline segment, possibly from a read error. This rearrangement joins TRBV10-3 to TRBJ2-5; TRBD1 matches at 9 bases. Per germline, CDR1 ENHRY and CDR2 SYGVKD. The CDR3 length is 14 residues. The CDR3 nucleotides are TGTGCCATCAGGGGACAGGGACCCCAAGGGACCCAGTACTTC. Translating gives CAIRGQGPQGTQYF.

This clonotype was seen a single time. J is TRBJ1-4 and V is TRBV21-1; whether TRBD1, the table's D call, matches the DNA was not checked. TRBV21-1 is designated a pseudogene. This CDR3 is built from 17 residues. The CDR3 bases are TGTGTCAGCAGCATAGAGGGACAGGGCACAACTAATGAAAAACTGTTTTTT. This gives the protein CVSSIEGQGTTNEKLFF.

On this clonotype: The junction and the germline gene differ at one end; a read error may be behind it. CDR3 nucleotide sequence: TGTGCCAGCAGCTCACAGGGGGTTAGGAACTATGGCAACACCTTC. As protein: CASSSQGVRNYGNTF. The chain combines TRBV5-6 with TRBJ1-2; 8 bases match TRBD1. CDR1 and CDR2 (germline): SGHDT, YYEEEE. This CDR3 is built from 15 residues.

This clonotype occurred many times. The chain joins TRBV13 to TRBJ2-2; 12 positions match TRBD2. Germline V gives CDR1 PRHDT, CDR2 FYEKMQ (reference sequence). Trimming at V came to 1 base and at J to 0 bases, leaving 6 bases not matched to a gene. The CDR3 has 19 amino acids. CDR3 loop: CASSLVWTSGTTNTGELFF. The CDR3 nucleotides are TGTGCCAGCAGCTTAGTGTGGACTAGCGGGACAACGAACACCGGGGAGCTGTTTTTT.

Points on this clonotype: One end of the junction varies from germline; a read error may be responsible. The rearrangement joins TRBV29-1 to TRBJ2-1, with D possibly TRBD2 on 5 matching bases. Germline CDR1 and CDR2: SQVTM and ANQGSEA. The CDR3 spans 12 residues. In DNA, the CDR3 is TGCATCGTTGTTAGGTCGGGGTCTGAGCAGTTCTTC. Protein sequence: CIVVRSGSEQFF.

J is TRBJ2-7 and V is TRBV2; 7 bases agree with TRBD1. The length of the CDR3 is 14 residues. V trimming: 8 bases; J trimming: 3 bases; junction bases outside the gene matches: 10. CDR1 SNHLY and CDR2 FYNNEI come from the germline V gene. CDR3 protein: CASGRQGSFYEQYF. CDR3 DNA sequence: TGTGCCAGCGGGAGACAGGGTTCTTTCTACGAGCAGTACTTC.

This clonotype has only one observation. The CDR3 end shows no conserved phenylalanine or tryptophan, and so a read error is likely. The limits of the CDR3 on the DNA are not certain, so only TCRdb's listed CDR3 is given. The chain combines TRBV29-1 with TRBJ2-5; the table's D call, TRBD2, has no DNA check behind it. The CDR3 adds up to 16 amino acids, both ends counted. Germline assignment: CDR1 SQVTM and CDR2 ANQGSEA. CDR3 protein: CSVDSGTSGSVGTKYS.

This clonotype was detected ten times or more. The chain recombines TRBV4-1 with TRBJ1-2; D is possibly TRBD1 (5 bases). CDR1 is MGHRA and CDR2 is YSYEKL in the germline V gene. This CDR3 is built from 16 residues. Deletions cut 0 bases from V and 3 bases from J, with 14 bases between. CDR3 amino acids: CASSQDEAGTYYGYTF. The CDR3 region has the DNA TGCGCCAGCAGCCAAGATGAGGCAGGGACTTACTATGGCTACACCTTC.

Ten or more counts support this clonotype. The V and J genes are TRBV7-3 and TRBJ2-7; possibly TRBD1 or TRBD2 for D (6 bases each). There are 11 residues in the CDR3. Germline CDR1 is SGHTA and CDR2 is FQGTGA. Trimming took off 7 bases at V and 10 bases at J, with 14 bases between the two ends. CDR3 DNA: TGTGCCAGCAACCGGGGGCGCCCTCAGTACTTC. Protein: CASNRGRPQYF.

A note on this clonotype: A read error may produce the germline difference seen at one junction end. The chain couples TRBV29-1 to TRBJ2-1; 9 bases map to TRBD2. The CDR3 totals 14 residues. Germline V gives CDR1 SQVTM, CDR2 ANQGSEA. The CDR3 DNA follows: TGCAGTGTTGCAACTAGCGGGCTGTACAATGAGCAGCTCTTC. Translation: CSVATSGLYNEQLF.